Presented here are 14 T cell receptor beta chains from one specimen sequenced in a study of blood T cell repertoires in COVID-19. Using immunoSEQ multiplex PCR, the repertoire was profiled, and TCRdb retains in-frame clones only, with some absent. Here the sample spans 110,000 to 150,000 clones, 85% to 90% being singletons. Sequenced input: peripheral blood. The receptor source for this set is an older woman with active COVID-19.

The rearrangement joins TRBV28 to TRBJ1-2, with TRBD1 identical over 10 bases. CDR3 length: 15 residues. Trimming removed 2 bases from V and 5 bases from J; junction bases left unmatched: 5. Germline V lookup: CDR1 MDHEN, CDR2 SYDVKM. This CDR3 reads CASSLIDRGRYGYTF. The CDR3 region has the DNA TGTGCCAGCAGTTTAATCGACAGGGGGCGGTATGGCTACACCTTC.

Of note for this clone: The sample carries other DNA sequences with the same CDR3. The J gene is TRBJ2-7, the V gene TRBV5-6, with 7 bases aligning to TRBD1. The CDR3 is made up of 13 amino acids. Germline assignment: CDR1 SGHDT and CDR2 YYEEEE. V trimming: 0 bases; J trimming: 4 bases; junction bases outside the gene matches: 1. The CDR3 DNA reads as TGTGCCAGCAGCTTGGCCAGGGGGTACGAGCAGTACTTC. The encoded protein is CASSLARGYEQYF.

The chain links TRBV5-1 to TRBJ1-3; TRBD1 is a possible D gene (5 bases). This CDR3 has 15 residues. V lost 5 bases to trimming and J lost 2 bases, with 14 bases between them. CDR1 is SGHRS and CDR2 is YFSETQ in the germline V gene. For the CDR3, the DNA is TGCGCCAGCAGTAGCGGCAGGGTAACTGGAAACACCATATATTTT. Its translation is CASSSGRVTGNTIYF.

The V gene is TRBV25-1, the J gene TRBJ1-2; 10 bases align to TRBD1. The length of the CDR3 is 16 residues. Germline CDR1 MGHDK, CDR2 SYGVNS. The ends lost 1 base at V and 4 bases at J; junction bases unmatched: 6. The DNA for the CDR3 is TGTGCCAGCAGTGAATCTTGGACAGGGGGTTCCTATGGCTACACCTTC. Amino acids: CASSESWTGGSYGYTF.

The genes are TRBV7-2 and TRBJ2-2; tentative D call: TRBD1 (6 bases). Trimming stripped 2 bases from V and 4 bases from J, with 11 bases between. Germline V lookup: CDR1 SGHTA, CDR2 FQGNSA. The CDR3 totals 15 residues. CDR3 sequence reads: CASSLRGGVTGELFF. CDR3 DNA sequence: TGTGCCAGCAGCTTACGAGGGGGTGTCACCGGGGAGCTGTTTTTT.

The CDR3 reads CASSLFGGYSGANVLTF. Here the CDR3 DNA reads TGTGCCAGCAGCTTATTCGGAGGCTACTCTGGGGCCAACGTCCTGACTTTC. The chain carries TRBV7-3 and TRBJ2-6, with D possibly TRBD2 on 5 matching bases. With 2 bases removed from V and 0 bases from J, the gap between germline ends came to 11 bases. Germline values: CDR1 SGHTA, CDR2 FQGTGA. This CDR3 spans 17 amino acids. Based on the CDR3 plus reference TRBV7-3 and TRBJ2-6, the full variable domain is GAGVSQTPSNKVTEKGKYVELRCDPISGHTALYWYRQSLGQGPEFLIYFQGTGAADDSGLPNDRFFAVRPEGSVSTLKIQRTERGDSAVYLCASSLFGGYSGANVLTFGAGSRLTVL.

The chain is built from TRBV15 and TRBJ2-3; D is unresolved. Trimming cost V 0 bases and J 2 bases, with 9 bases left between them. CDR3 length equals 15 residues. The germline CDR1 and CDR2 sequences are LNHNV and YYDKDF (reference sequence). Written as DNA, the CDR3 is TGTGCCACCAGCAGAGATCAGTCCTCCACAGATACGCAGTATTTT. As protein: CATSRDQSSTDTQYF.

This clone showed up just once. At one of its ends the junction is not consistent with the germline gene, which may arise from a read error. This sequence joins TRBV7-7 and TRBJ2-5; 7 bases agree with TRBD1. This CDR3 is built from 13 residues. CDR1 and CDR2 (germline): SSHAT, FNYEAQ (reference sequence). CDR3: CASSNRGTETQYF. The CDR3 DNA follows: TGTGCTAGCAGCAACAGGGGAACGGAGACCCAGTACTTC.

This chain joins TRBV2 and TRBJ2-5; 13 nucleotides align to TRBD2. This CDR3 is built from 14 residues. J was trimmed by 6 bases and V by 6 bases; bases with no gene match: 4. Germline loops: CDR1 SNHLY, CDR2 FYNNEI. DNA of the CDR3: TGTGCCAGCAGACGGACTAGCGGGAGCCAGACCCAGTACTTC. As protein: CASRRTSGSQTQYF.

The chain employs TRBV10-2 and TRBJ2-7; 8 nucleotides align to TRBD1. Trimming removed 3 bases from V and 0 bases from J; junction bases left unmatched: 4. The CDR3 is 15 amino acids. The germline V gene has CDR1 WSHSY and CDR2 SAAADI. As DNA, the CDR3 is TGCGCCAGCAGTGACGGGACAGGATTCTCCTACGAGCAGTACTTC. The encoded protein is CASSDGTGFSYEQYF.

V is TRBV5-1 and J is TRBJ2-5; no definite D call. The CDR3 consists of 12 residues. V was cut by 3 bases and J by 2 bases, with 5 bases left in between. Germline V lookup: CDR1 SGHRS, CDR2 YFSETQ. The CDR3 bases are TGCGCCAGCAGCTCGTCTCAAGAGACCCAGTACTTC. This sequence encodes CASSSSQETQYF.

The V call is TRBV19, the J call TRBJ1-5; tentatively, D is TRBD1 (5 bases). V was trimmed by 3 bases and J by 1 base, leaving 13 bases between them. CDR3 length: 16 residues. CDR1 and CDR2 from the germline V gene are LNHDA and SQIVND (reference sequence). CDR3 sequence: CASSMKARASNQPQHF. CDR3 coding DNA: TGTGCCAGTAGTATGAAGGCCAGGGCGAGCAATCAGCCCCAGCATTTT.

The chain carries TRBV7-2 and TRBJ2-1; perhaps TRBD1 as D (5 bases). Germline V CDR1 and CDR2: SGHTA, FQGNSA. V gave up 5 bases and J gave up 0 bases, with 11 bases separating them. This CDR3 is built from 15 residues. In DNA form, the CDR3 reads TGTGCCAGCAGCCCCACGGACATCTCCTACAATGAGCAGTTCTTC. It yields the protein CASSPTDISYNEQFF.

The chain uses TRBV3-1 (or the pseudogene TRBV3-2) and TRBJ1-1, with TRBD1 matching over 8 bases. The CDR3 is 14 residues long. Germline assignment: CDR1 LGHDT and CDR2 YNNKEL (reference sequence). V shed 5 bases, J shed 0 bases, and the junction held 2 bases outside the gene matches. The CDR3 region is CASSLTGVNTEAFF. The CDR3 bases are TGTGCCAGCAGCTTGACAGGGGTGAACACTGAAGCTTTCTTT.